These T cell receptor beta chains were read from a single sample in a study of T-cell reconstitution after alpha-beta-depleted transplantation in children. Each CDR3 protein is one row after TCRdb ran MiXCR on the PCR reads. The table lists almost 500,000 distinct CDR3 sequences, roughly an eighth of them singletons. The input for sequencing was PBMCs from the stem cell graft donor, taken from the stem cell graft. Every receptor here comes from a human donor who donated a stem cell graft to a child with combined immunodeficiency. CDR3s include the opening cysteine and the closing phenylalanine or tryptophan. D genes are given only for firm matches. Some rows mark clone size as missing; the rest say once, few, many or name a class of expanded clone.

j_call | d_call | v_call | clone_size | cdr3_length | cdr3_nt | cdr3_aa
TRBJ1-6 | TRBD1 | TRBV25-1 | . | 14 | TGTGCCAGCAGTCAGGGGACAGACTTTACACCCCTCCACTTT | CASSQGTDFTPLHF
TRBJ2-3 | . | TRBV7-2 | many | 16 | TGTGCCAGCAGACCCTTTCGAGGGGCGTACACAGATACGCAGTATTTT | CASRPFRGAYTDTQYF
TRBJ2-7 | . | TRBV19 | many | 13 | TGTGCCAGTAGGGAGACAGGTACCTACGAGCAGTACTTC | CASRETGTYEQYF
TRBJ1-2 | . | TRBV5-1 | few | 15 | TGCGCCAGCAGCTCTTCGGGACACTTCAACTATGGCTACACCTTC | CASSSSGHFNYGYTF
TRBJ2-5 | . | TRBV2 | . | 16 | TGTGCCAGCAGTACTACAGGAGAATGGTACCAAGAGACCCAGTACTTC | CASSTTGEWYQETQYF
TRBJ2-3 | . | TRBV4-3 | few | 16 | TGCGCCAGCAGCCAAGATATAGCGGTTAGCACAGATACGCAGTATTTT | CASSQDIAVSTDTQYF
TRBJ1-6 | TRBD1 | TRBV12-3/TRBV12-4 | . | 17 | TGTGCCAGCAGTTCCACCCGGACAGGGGCGTCTCGTTCACCCCTCCACTTT | CASSSTRTGASRSPLHF
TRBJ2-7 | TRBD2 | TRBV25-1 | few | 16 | TGTGCCAGCAGTCCCCCTACTAGCGGGAGAGACTACGAGCAGTACTTC | CASSPPTSGRDYEQYF
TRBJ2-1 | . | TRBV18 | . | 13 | TGTGCCAGCTCACTCAGCGACATCGGTGAGCAGTTCTTC | CASSLSDIGEQFF
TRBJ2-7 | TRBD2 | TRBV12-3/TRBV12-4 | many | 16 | TGTGCCAGCAGTTTATCCCCGGGTAGCGGGGCGTACGAGCAGTACTTC | CASSLSPGSGAYEQYF
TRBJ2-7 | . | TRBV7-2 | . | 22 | TGTGCCAGCAGCTTACTTGCTGGCGACAGCCGACGACGGGACTCAAATGTCGACGAGCAGTACTTC | CASSLLAGDSRRRDSNVDEQYF
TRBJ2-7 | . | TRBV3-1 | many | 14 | TGTGCCAGCAGCCTTCCGGGACTGACCTACGAGCAGTACTTC | CASSLPGLTYEQYF
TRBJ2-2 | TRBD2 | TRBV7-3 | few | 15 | TGTGCCAGCAGCTCGACCCCGGGGAGGGCAGGGGAGCTGTTTTTT | CASSSTPGRAGELFF
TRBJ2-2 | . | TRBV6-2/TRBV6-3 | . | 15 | TGTGCCACCAAGGACCCTGGAGAGAACACCGGGGAGCTGTTTTTT | CATKDPGENTGELFF
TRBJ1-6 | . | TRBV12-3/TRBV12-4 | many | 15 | TGTGCCAGCAGTCCCCGGACACCTAATAATTCACCCCTCCACTTT | CASSPRTPNNSPLHF
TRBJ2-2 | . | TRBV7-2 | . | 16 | TGTGCCAGCAGCTTTTTTGGTCAGACTAACACCGGGGAGCTGTTTTTT | CASSFFGQTNTGELFF
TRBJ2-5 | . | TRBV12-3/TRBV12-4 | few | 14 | TGTGCCAGCAGTTACCGACAGGAACAAGAGACCCAGTACTTC | CASSYRQEQETQYF
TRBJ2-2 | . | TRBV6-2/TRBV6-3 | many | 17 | TGTGCCAGCAGTCGCACTCGAAGACTAGGCTCCACCGGGGAGCTGTTTTTT | CASSRTRRLGSTGELFF
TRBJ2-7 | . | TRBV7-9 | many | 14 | TGTGCCAGCAGTCCTCCAGGCGGGATCTACGAGCAGTACTTC | CASSPPGGIYEQYF
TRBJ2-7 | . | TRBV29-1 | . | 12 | TGCAGCGTTGATAGGTCAGGGGACGAGCAGTACTTC | CSVDRSGDEQYF
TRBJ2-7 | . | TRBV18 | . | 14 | TGTGCCAGCTCACCCCGAGGGGCTTGGTACGAGCAGTACTTC | CASSPRGAWYEQYF
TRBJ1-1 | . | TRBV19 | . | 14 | TGTGCCAGTAGTATCGATCAGGAGAGAACTGAAGCTTTCTTT | CASSIDQERTEAFF
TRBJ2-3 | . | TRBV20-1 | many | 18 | TGCAGTGCTAGAGGACCAACCCGTACACATCTAAGCACAGATACGCAGTATTTT | CSARGPTRTHLSTDTQYF
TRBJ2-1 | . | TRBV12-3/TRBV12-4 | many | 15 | TGTGCCAGCAGTTTAGTCGAGAGGGACCACAATGAGCAGTTCTTC | CASSLVERDHNEQFF
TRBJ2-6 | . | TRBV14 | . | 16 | TGTGCCAGCAGCCACCTTTGGGGCGTTGGGGCCAACGTCCTGACTTTC | CASSHLWGVGANVLTF
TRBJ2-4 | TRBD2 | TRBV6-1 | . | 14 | TGTGCCAGCAGGCGGGGGGCCATCCAAAACATTCAGTACTTC | CASRRGAIQNIQYF
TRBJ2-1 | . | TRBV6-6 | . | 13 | TGTGCCAGCAGTTACGCAGGGAACAATGAGCAGTTCTTC | CASSYAGNNEQFF
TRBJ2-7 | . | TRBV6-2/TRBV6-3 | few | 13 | TGTGCCAGCTCCCGGGCAGAGGACTACGAGCAGTACTTC | CASSRAEDYEQYF
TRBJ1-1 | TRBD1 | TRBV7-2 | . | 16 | TGTGCCAGCAGCCCCTGGGGACAGGGCCCGAACACTGAAGCTTTCTTT | CASSPWGQGPNTEAFF
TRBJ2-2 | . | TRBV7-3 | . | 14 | TGTGCCAGCCGCGGACCCGGGAACACCGGGGAGCTGTTTTTT | CASRGPGNTGELFF
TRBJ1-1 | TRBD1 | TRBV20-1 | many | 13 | TGCAGTGCGGTTGACAGGGGTCTTTTGGTAGCTTTCTTT | CSAVDRGLLVAFF
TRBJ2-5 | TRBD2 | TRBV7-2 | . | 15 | TGTGCCAGCACCCTGAGACTAGCGGGACAAGAGACCCAGTACTTC | CASTLRLAGQETQYF
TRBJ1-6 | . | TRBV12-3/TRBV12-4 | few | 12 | TGTGCCAGCAGTCCCGGGGGAGCTCGAGTCCACTTT | CASSPGGARVHF
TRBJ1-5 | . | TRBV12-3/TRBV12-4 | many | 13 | TGTGCCAGCACCCCGGACAAAAATCAGCCCCAGCATTTT | CASTPDKNQPQHF
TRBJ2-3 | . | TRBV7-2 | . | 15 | TGTGCCAGCAGCTTTCGTAGGGGGGGGACAGATACGCAGTATTTT | CASSFRRGGTDTQYF
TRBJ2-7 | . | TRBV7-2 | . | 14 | TGTGCCAGCAGCCCTATAGGGGGGCCCCACGAGCAGTACTTC | CASSPIGGPHEQYF
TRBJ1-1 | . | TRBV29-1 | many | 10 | TGCAGCGTTGACACCGGCGGGGCTTTCTTT | CSVDTGGAFF
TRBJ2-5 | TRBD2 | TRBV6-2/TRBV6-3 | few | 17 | TGTGCCAGCAGTTCCGCCCCCCCGGGACTAGCAGGCGAGACCCAGTACTTC | CASSSAPPGLAGETQYF
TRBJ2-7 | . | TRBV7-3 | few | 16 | TGTGCCAGCAGCTTAACTTCCAGCGGAGTTGCCTACGAGCAGTACTTC | CASSLTSSGVAYEQYF
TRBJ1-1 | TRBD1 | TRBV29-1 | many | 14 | TGCAGCGTTAAGACAGGGCCGACAAACACTGAAGCTTTCTTT | CSVKTGPTNTEAFF
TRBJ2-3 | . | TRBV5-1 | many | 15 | TGCGCCAGCAGTCCCCGGGGGGCAGGCACAGATACGCAGTATTTT | CASSPRGAGTDTQYF
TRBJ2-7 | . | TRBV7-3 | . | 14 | TGTGCCAGCAGCTTAACACATAACCAGCGGGAGCAGTACTTC | CASSLTHNQREQYF
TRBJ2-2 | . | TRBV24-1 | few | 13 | TGTGCCACCAGTGCCCCAGGGATCGGGGAGCTGTTTTTT | CATSAPGIGELFF
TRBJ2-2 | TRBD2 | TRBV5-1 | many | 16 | TGCGCCAGCAGCCCCTGGGTAGCGGGAGAAAACGGGGAGCTGTTTTTT | CASSPWVAGENGELFF
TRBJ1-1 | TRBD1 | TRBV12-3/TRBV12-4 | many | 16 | TGTGCCAGCAGTTTAGCGAAGGGACAGAAGAACACTGAAGCTTTCTTT | CASSLAKGQKNTEAFF
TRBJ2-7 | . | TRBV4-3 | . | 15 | TGCGCCAGCAGCCAAGATCCTGGTAGGGGCTACGAGCAGTACTTC | CASSQDPGRGYEQYF
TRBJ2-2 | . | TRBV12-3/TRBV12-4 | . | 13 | TGTGCCAGCACGACGGGGGTTGGCGGGGAGCTGTTTTTT | CASTTGVGGELFF
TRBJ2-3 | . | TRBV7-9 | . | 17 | TGTGCCAGCAGCTTTTCTATGGGAGATTCTAGCACAGATACGCAGTATTTT | CASSFSMGDSSTDTQYF